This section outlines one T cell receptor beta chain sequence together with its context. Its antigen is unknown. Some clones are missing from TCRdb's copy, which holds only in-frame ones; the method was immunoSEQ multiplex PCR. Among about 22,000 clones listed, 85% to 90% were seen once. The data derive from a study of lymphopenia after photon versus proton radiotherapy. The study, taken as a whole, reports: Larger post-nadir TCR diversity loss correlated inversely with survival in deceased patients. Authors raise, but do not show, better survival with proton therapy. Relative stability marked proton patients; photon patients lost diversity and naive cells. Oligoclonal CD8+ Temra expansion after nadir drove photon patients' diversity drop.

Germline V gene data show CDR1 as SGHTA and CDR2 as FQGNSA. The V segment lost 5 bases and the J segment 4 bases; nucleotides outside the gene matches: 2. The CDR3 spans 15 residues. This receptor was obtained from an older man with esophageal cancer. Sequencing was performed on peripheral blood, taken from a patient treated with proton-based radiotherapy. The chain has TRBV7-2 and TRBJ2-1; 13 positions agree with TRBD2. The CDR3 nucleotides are TGTGCCAGCAGCCTGGGACTAGCGGGGTACAATGAGCAGTTCTTC. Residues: CASSLGLAGYNEQFF. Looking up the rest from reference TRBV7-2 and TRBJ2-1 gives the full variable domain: GAGVSQSPSNKVTEKGKDVELRCDPISGHTALYWYRQSLGQGLEFLIYFQGNSAPDKSGLPSDRFSAERTGGSVSTLTIQRTQQEDSAVYLCASSLGLAGYNEQFFGPGTRLTVL.